The source of this T cell receptor (beta chain) is a study of early T cells in non-severe SARS-CoV-2 infection. The CDR3 covers 14 residues. V gave up 5 bases and J gave up 0 bases, with 14 bases separating them. Germline-derived CDR1 and CDR2 are DFQATT and SNEGSKA (reference sequence). Unique molecular identifiers were added to individual cDNA molecules. TCRdb processed the 5' RACE reads anew with MiXCR; each CDR3 protein has one entry. The sample records 75,000 to 100,000 distinct CDR3 sequences, around 16% being singletons. The sequence came from an adult who was a healthcare worker with PCR-confirmed SARS-CoV-2 infection or an uninfected control (not recorded which). Source material: whole blood. The chain couples TRBV20-1 to TRBJ2-7; D possibly corresponds to TRBD1 (6 bases). The CDR3 DNA follows: TGCAGTGCTGGGGGCCCCTGGAGCTCCTACGAGCAGTACTTC. Translated: CSAGGPWSSYEQYF.